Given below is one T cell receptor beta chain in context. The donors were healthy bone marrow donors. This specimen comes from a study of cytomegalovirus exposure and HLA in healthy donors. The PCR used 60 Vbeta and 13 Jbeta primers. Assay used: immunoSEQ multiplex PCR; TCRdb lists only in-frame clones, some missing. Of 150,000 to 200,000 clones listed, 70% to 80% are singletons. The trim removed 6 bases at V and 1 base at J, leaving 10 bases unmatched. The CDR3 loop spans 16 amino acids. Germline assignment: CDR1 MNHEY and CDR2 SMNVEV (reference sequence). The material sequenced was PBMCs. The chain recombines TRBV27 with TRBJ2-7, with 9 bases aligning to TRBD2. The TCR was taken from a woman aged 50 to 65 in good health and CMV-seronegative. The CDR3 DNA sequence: TGTGCCAGCAGAGGGGGGACTAGCTTTTATTCCTACGAGCAGTACTTC. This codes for CASRGGTSFYSYEQYF.